This paragraph reports one T cell receptor beta chain. In the source study's methods: Amplification of reference gene primers provided the estimated nucleated cell counts. The data were produced by immunoSEQ multiplex PCR, yet TCRdb's version contains in-frame clones alone and is incomplete. V and J calls plus clone size are reproduced from that table; the DNA served to infer D and trimming. This table holds 100,000 or so clones, roughly 92% found once. The record originates from a study of blood T cell repertoires in COVID-19. Study background: Acute and convalescent COVID-19 specimens originated in the United States, Italy and Spain.

CDR1 is SGHRS, CDR2 YFSETQ, per germline. V shed 1 base and J 2 bases; nucleotides not matched to a gene: 14. CDR3 size: 19 residues. The clonotype was recovered from a man in his sixties or seventies with acute or convalescent COVID-19. The chain links TRBV5-1 to TRBJ2-3, with 9 bases aligning to TRBD2. Sequencing was carried out using peripheral blood. Here the CDR3 DNA reads TGCGCCAGCAGCTTGCCGGGGACTAGCATGGGTCCTCCCACAGATACGCAGTATTTT. This sequence encodes CASSLPGTSMGPPTDTQYF.